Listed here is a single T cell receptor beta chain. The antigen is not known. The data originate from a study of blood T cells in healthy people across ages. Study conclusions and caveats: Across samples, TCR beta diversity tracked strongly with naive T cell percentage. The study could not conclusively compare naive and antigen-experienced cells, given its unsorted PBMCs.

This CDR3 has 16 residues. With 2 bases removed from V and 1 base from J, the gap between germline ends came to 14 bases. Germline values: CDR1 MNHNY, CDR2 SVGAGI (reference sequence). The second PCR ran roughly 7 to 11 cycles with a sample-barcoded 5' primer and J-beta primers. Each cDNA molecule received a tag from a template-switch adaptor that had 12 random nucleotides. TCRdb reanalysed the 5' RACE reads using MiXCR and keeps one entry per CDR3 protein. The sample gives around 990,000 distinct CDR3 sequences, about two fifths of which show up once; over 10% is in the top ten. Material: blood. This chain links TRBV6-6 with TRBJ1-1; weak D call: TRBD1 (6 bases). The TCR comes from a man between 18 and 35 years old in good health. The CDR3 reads CASSYGEGVRNTEAFF. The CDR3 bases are TGTGCCAGCAGTTACGGGGAGGGGGTGCGGAACACTGAAGCTTTCTTT.